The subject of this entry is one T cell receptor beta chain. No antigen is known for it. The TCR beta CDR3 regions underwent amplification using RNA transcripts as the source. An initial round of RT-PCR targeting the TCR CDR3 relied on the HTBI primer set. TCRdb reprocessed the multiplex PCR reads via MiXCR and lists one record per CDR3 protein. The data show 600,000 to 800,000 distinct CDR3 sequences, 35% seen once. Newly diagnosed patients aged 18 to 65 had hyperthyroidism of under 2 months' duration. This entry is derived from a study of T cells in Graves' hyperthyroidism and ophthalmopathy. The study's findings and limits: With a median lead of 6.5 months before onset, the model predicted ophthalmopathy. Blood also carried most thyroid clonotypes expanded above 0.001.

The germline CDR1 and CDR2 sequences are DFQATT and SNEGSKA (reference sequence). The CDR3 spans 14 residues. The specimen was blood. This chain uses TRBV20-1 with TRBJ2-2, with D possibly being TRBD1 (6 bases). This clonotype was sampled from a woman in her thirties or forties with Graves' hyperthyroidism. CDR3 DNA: TGCAGCGGGGTAGGACAGCGGAACACCGGGGAGCTGTTTTTT. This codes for CSGVGQRNTGELFF.